This T cell receptor (beta chain) was recovered during a study of cytomegalovirus exposure and HLA in healthy donors. General study results and limits: The likely explanation for a cluster of highly shared sequence variants was sequencing artifact. Reportedly, a later analysis found an Asian-associated ancestry cluster had fewer N-insertions than the approximately 700-donor mean.

PCR was performed using 60 Vbeta and 13 Jbeta primers. Clones were sequenced by immunoSEQ multiplex PCR, and TCRdb holds only the in-frame ones, with some missing. The sample records 120,000 to 150,000 clones, 80% being singletons. Worth noting for this clone: Its target is not known.

In germline, CDR1 is SNHLY, CDR2 FYNNEI. V shed 6 bases, J shed 7 bases, and the junction held 8 bases outside the gene matches. The CDR3 has 14 amino acids. The sequence was obtained from a female donor in good health and CMV-seronegative. Sequenced sample: PBMCs. The rearrangement uses TRBV2 and TRBJ1-2, with 10 bases matching TRBD1. The CDR3 DNA reads TGTGCCAGCAGGGACCACGGGACAGGGGTTGGCTACACCTTC. It yields the protein CASRDHGTGVGYTF.